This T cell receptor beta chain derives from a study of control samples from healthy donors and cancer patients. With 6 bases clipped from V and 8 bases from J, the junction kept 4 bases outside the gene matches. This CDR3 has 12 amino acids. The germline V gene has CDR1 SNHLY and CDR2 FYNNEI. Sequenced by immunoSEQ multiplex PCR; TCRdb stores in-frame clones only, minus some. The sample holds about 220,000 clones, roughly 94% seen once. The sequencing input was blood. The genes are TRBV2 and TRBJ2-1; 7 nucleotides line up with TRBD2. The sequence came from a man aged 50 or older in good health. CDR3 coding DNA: TGTGCCAGCAGATTAACTAGCGATGAGCAGTTCTTC. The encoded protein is CASRLTSDEQFF.